Included here is one TCR beta chain sequence, with context. No cognate antigen has been identified for it. Base qualities are not recorded, but no much larger clone differs from it by a single base. Counted from cysteine to phenylalanine, this CDR3 has 15 amino acids. Of the read, only the CDR3 DNA is kept; its 45 bases are in frame from base 1. CDR1 and CDR2 are drawn from the germline V gene: MNHEY, SVGAGI. V is cut by 6 bases and J by 0 bases, and the space between the germline ends is 12 bases. This entry comes from a study of cytomegalovirus exposure and HLA in healthy donors listed by TCRdb under 2017. For the wider study: An earlier analysis of about 560 of the donors reported approximately 300 Gb of sequence data and 100 million to 120 million unique TCR beta sequences obtained from 150 million to 200 million T cells. Five DR-DQ haplotypes were treated as single units for association and clustering because of strong linkage in the cohort. A later genetic analysis used genome-wide SNP genotypes for about 65% of the roughly 670 donors, treating that subset as a discovery cohort. Donor age, sex, ethnicity and CMV serostatus were compiled together with the repertoire data. The study used immunosequencing to profile the T cell repertoires of about 670 subjects and linked those repertoires to cytomegalovirus serostatus. The genetic ancestry cluster associated with self-reported Caucasian donors included 70% to 85% of the roughly 400 genotyped donors. Class I and class II HLA loci were covered by the typing at four-digit resolution. On average, approximately 250,000 unique TCR beta nucleotide sequences were sequenced per donor among a few hundred genotyped donors of the cohort, with roughly 19% of those sequences being non-productive. About 300 gigabases of sequencing data and tens of millions of unique TCR sequences were included in an early release covering 550 to 800 HLA-typed donors. The study aimed to test whether signatures of past pathogen exposure could be identified by cataloging public T cell receptors. Every discovery cohort repertoire had been produced on one sequencing platform. The number of donors typed differed by locus, with roughly 620-630 for A, B, C, DRB1 and DQB1, 522 for DQA1, 600 to 610 for DPA1, and 450 to 480 for DPB1. To decide whether each TCR beta V gene segment behaved as functional or pseudogenic, an earlier analysis of fewer than 750 of the donors relied on high-throughput TCR beta sequencing. The study combined high-throughput TCR immunosequencing, statistical association of individual TCRs with disease status, and machine learning to predict cytomegalovirus infection status. In a later analysis, previously published TCR beta repertoires from hundreds of donors were re-analyzed and high-resolution HLA genotyping was added so that TCR occurrence patterns could be studied. Rather than drawing on any new phenotypic data, the later analysis identified candidate immune exposures from TCR beta sequences and the way those sequences occurred across donors. Along with the roughly 710-subject first cohort, a separate validation cohort of roughly 110 different subjects was used.

The library was obtained by the immunoSEQ multiplex PCR assay. For the multiplex PCR, a mixture combining 60 forward primers for TCR Vbeta segments and 13 reverse primers for TCR Jbeta segments was used. The CDR3 region of rearranged TCR beta genes was amplified from genomic DNA with a multiplex PCR assay. The amplified TCR beta libraries were sequenced on the Illumina HiSeq System as 87-base-pair reads. The original methods were these. In a later analysis, 77 million or so unique TCR beta chains were counted across the roughly 700 repertoires, and roughly 10 million of these chains were shared by at least two donors. To remove PCR and sequencing errors, raw reads were error-corrected and collapsed into unique sequences using a nearest-neighbor algorithm that merged closely related sequences. Alignment of CDR3 sequences to IMGT reference sequences was used to assign V, D and J gene segments. For a sequence to be retained, a match of at least six nucleotides was required to both a V gene segment and a J gene segment. Rearrangements were classified as productive when the CDR3 lacked stop codons and remained in frame with V and J, and all other rearrangements were classified as non-productive. CDR3 was defined by IMGT convention, running from the second conserved V-encoded cysteine to the conserved J-encoded phenylalanine. In an earlier analysis of 500 to 650 of the donors, sequences lacking an unambiguous match to a single V gene segment were excluded. In an earlier analysis of a few hundred of the donors, V segments were called functional above 56.7% productive rearrangements and were called segregating when the between-donor standard deviation exceeded 5%. To diagnose cytomegalovirus status from the catalog of TCR beta chain sequences, a statistical classification framework was built. A later analysis assigned V and J genes by comparing TCR nucleotide sequences with IMGT/GENE-DB human TR gene sequences. The TCRdist pipeline was used in a later analysis to assign CDR3 sequences and most-parsimonious VDJ recombination scenarios. A later analysis defined each TCR beta chain by its CDR3 amino acid sequence plus V-gene family, and excluded reads lacking a unique V-gene family. As a way to deal with suspected cross-contamination and a sequencing artifact, a later analysis dropped approximately 590 nucleotide sequences that were highly shared and had low generation probability. For each public chain, a later analysis derived a clonal expansion index from normalized ranks of inferred template counts within each repertoire. Generation probabilities in a later analysis came from a VDJ recombination model fitted to out-of-frame rearrangements, and those results were checked against IGoR. In a later analysis, hypergeometric tests were used to score TCR-TCR, TCR-HLA and TCR-CMV co-occurrence, with a repertoire-size bias correction applied to TCR pairs. False discovery rates were estimated in a later analysis by permuting HLA or CMV assignments 20 times. In a later analysis, co-occurring TCRs were grouped using DBSCAN, with TCRdist sequence similarity added in when clustering inside HLA-allele-positive subsets. Repertoires with fewer than 30,000 or more than 120,000 public chains were left out of co-occurrence clustering, as were five repertoires with anomalous nucleotide sharing. TCRdb re-hosts the immuneACCESS table, in-frame sequences only. Its copies lack some clones; in the studies checked, an unresolved V gene accounts for under half of them, and the cause for the rest is not known. The DNA gave D and trimming, while V, J and clone size come from that table. The sample table shows around 160,000 clones, and 65% to 90% are seen once. Clones ranked in the top ten supply 1.9% of the sample.

The study at large found these results: Linkage disequilibrium might explain the correlated functional status among segregating V segments, but an unknown experimental factor could not be ruled out. Most TCR sequences were seen in very few donors, while some public TCRs were found in many individuals. According to a later analysis, TCR association rates differed among HLA loci, with DRB1 alleles showing the most associated TCRs and HLA-C alleles showing the fewest. A later genetic analysis associated a missense DCLRE1C variant with V-gene and J-gene trimming of TCR beta chains, and an independent cohort replicated the association. In vitro tests confirmed that a few of the cytomegalovirus-associated TCR beta chains recognize cytomegalovirus antigens. This cohort had only TCR beta chains sequenced, and the lack of alpha or paired-chain data limited which features could be detected. A total of around 150 TCR beta chains were listed by the study as associated with cytomegalovirus. In both the original and validation cohorts, the classifier was reported to diagnose cytomegalovirus status with high specificity and sensitivity. The presence/absence analyses assumed that sequencing depth was roughly uniform across donors, and that assumption may not be true. A further reported finding was that TCR beta sequences accurately predicted the HLA-A and HLA-B alleles for most subjects in the first cohort. According to a later genetic analysis, donors in an Asian-associated ancestry cluster had fewer N-insertions in productive TCRs than the roughly 670-donor mean. The earlier analysis of 587 of the donors excluded some 16 rarely observed V segments, including chromosome 9 orphons, because counts were too low. HLA typing was unavailable for some donors at each locus, so association tests used only the typed subset. Some IMGT-functional V segments, including TRBV6-2 and TRBV6-3, could not be told apart with the 87-base-pair reads, so those segments were excluded. For the cohort, immune exposure information was limited to CMV serostatus. A later analysis associated 16,951 TCR beta sequences with specific HLA alleles at a false discovery rate of 0.05. Most CMV-associated TCR beta chains appeared to be HLA-restricted in a later analysis, and the HLA associations seemed to be driven largely by CMV exposure. A later analysis reported that several top co-occurrence clusters appeared linked to parvovirus B19, influenza, CMV and Epstein-Barr virus. Compared with equally common non-associated chains, HLA-associated TCR beta chains in a later analysis were more clonally expanded and had lower generation probabilities. In an earlier analysis of several hundred of the donors, most TCR beta V segments were observed in productive rearrangements about 90% or about 30% of the time, broadly matching IMGT annotations. According to the authors, the approach could potentially be generalized to other disease states and immunological phenotypes. When HLA alleles, especially DR and DQ, strongly co-occurred, attributing TCR associations to individual alleles was difficult. The sequencing pipeline was judged likely to have produced a cluster of highly shared sequence variants as a technical artifact.

In total, 600 or so healthy bone marrow donors made up the cohort. All cohort members were sampled while nominally healthy, although unrecorded immune exposures were likely present. CMV serostatus was positive for more than 250 and negative for about 55% of the roughly 670 cohort members, and was not recorded for this donor. A peripheral blood sample was collected from each donor, and TCR beta sequencing was performed on peripheral blood mononuclear cells. Genomic DNA was extracted from the blood cell samples with the Qiagen DNeasy Blood Extraction Kit. In this chain, TRBV6-5 is recombined with TRBJ1-5; TRBD1 is a possible D gene, resting on 6 matching bases. This clonotype was obtained from a human donor in good health. What was sequenced was PBMCs. The CDR3 corresponds to CASSLTGTSNQPQHF. The DNA sequence is given as TGTGCCAGCAGCCTCACAGGGACTAGCAATCAGCCCCAGCATTTT.